This T cell receptor (beta chain) is from a study of OX40 agonist ivuxolimab in advanced cancers. Study details: At 0.01 to 10 mg/kg, ivuxolimab was administered intravenously to patients every 2 weeks. In three patients, partial responses were observed, one with hepatocellular carcinoma and two with cutaneous melanoma.

Assay: immunoSEQ multiplex PCR; the TCRdb copy retains only in-frame clones and omits some. The data hold some 40,000 clones, with around 89% observed a single time. V dropped 0 bases and J dropped 1; count of bases not matched to a gene: 0. Germline CDR1 reads MNHEY; CDR2 reads SVGAGI. The CDR3 is 15 residues long. The rearrangement joins TRBV6-5 to TRBJ1-5, with 7 bases matching TRBD1. Specimen: CD4+ or CD8+ T cells sorted from blood, collected in a trial of the OX40 agonist ivuxolimab. The TCR comes from an adult with an advanced solid tumor such as melanoma, head and neck, liver or kidney cancer. CDR3 nucleotides: TGTGCCAGCAGTTACTCAGGGGGCAGCAATCAGCCCCAGCATTTT. Protein: CASSYSGGSNQPQHF.